What follows is one T cell receptor (beta chain) and its context. Its antigen is not known. This sample is drawn from a study of cytomegalovirus exposure and HLA in healthy donors. General study points: Upon later analysis, HLA-associated TCR beta chains proved more clonally expanded than other, equally common chains.

PCR involved 60 Vbeta and 13 Jbeta primers. TCRdb's table, derived via immunoSEQ multiplex PCR, lists solely in-frame clones and lacks some. The data show some 120,000 clones, about three quarters seen once. This clonotype originated in a human donor in good health. Sequencing input: PBMCs.

The CDR3 nucleotides are TGTGCCAGTACGGGGGGCGCTGGCTACACCTTC. This encodes CASTGGAGYTF. This chain links TRBV19 with TRBJ1-2; D is perhaps TRBD1 (6 bases). The CDR3 contains 11 residues. The germline V gene encodes CDR1 LNHDA and CDR2 SQIVND (reference sequence). The V and J ends lost 7 bases and 7 bases respectively, with 10 bases between them. Full variable domain (rest looked up from reference TRBV19 and TRBJ1-2): DGGITQSPKYLFRKEGQNVTLSCEQNLNHDAMYWYRQDPGQGLRLIYYSQIVNDFQKGDIAEGYSVSREKKESFPLTVTSAQKNPTAFYLCASTGGAGYTFGSGTRLTVV.